The 21 T cell receptor beta chains in this list originate from one sample, sequenced in a study of beta chain features in type 1 diabetes. Reverse transcribing all isolated RNA meant expressed TCRB transcripts were sequenced. Method: immunoSEQ multiplex PCR; TCRdb's copy keeps in-frame clones and lacks some. The sample carries about 930,000 clones, 15% to 20% recorded once. The specimen sequenced was naive CD4+ T cells from blood. These receptors were collected from a woman younger than 30 in good health.

The gene calls are TRBV12-5 and TRBJ2-2; TRBD1 or TRBD2 may be the D gene (5 bases each). Trimming stripped 0 bases from V and 3 bases from J, with 14 bases between. The CDR3 has 17 amino acids. Per the germline V gene, CDR1 is LGHNT and CDR2 is FRNRAP. CDR3 in DNA: TGTGCTAGTGGTTTGGTACTGAGGGGCCCGGACACCGGGGAGCTGTTTTTT. Its translation is CASGLVLRGPDTGELFF.

The chain links TRBV29-1 to TRBJ2-3; 7 nucleotides match TRBD2. The CDR3 has 14 amino acids. Germline values: CDR1 SQVTM, CDR2 ANQGSEA. Germline trimming cut 3 bases from V and 0 bases from J; bases unmatched to any gene: 3. The CDR3 coding sequence is TGCAGCGTTGAGCTAGCGGCTAGCACAGATACGCAGTATTTT. Translated: CSVELAASTDTQYF.

A few counts support this clone. V gene TRBV6-6 combines with J gene TRBJ1-5; TRBD1 is a possible D gene (6 bases). This CDR3 is built from 16 residues. Trimming took off 0 bases at V and 4 bases at J, with 13 bases between the two ends. Germline V lookup: CDR1 MNHNY, CDR2 SVGAGI (reference sequence). The CDR3 region has the DNA TGTGCCAGCAGTTACTCACCCGGGACAAGTAATCAGCCCCAGCATTTT. It specifies CASSYSPGTSNQPQHF.

This clone came up a few times. The gene calls are TRBV5-4 and TRBJ2-3; D call uncertain. Deletions cut 0 bases from V and 0 bases from J, with 11 bases between. CDR1 and CDR2 (germline): SGHNT, YYREEE (reference sequence). The CDR3 runs to 16 residues. CDR3 in DNA: TGTGCCAGCAGCTTGGTGGCTAACCCAAGCACAGATACGCAGTATTTT. It codes for CASSLVANPSTDTQYF.

The gene calls are TRBV9 and TRBJ2-3; 13 nucleotides match TRBD2. V was clipped by 4 bases and J by 2 bases; unmatched bases: 4. The CDR3 totals 16 residues. CDR1 is SGDLS, CDR2 YYNGEE, per germline. Here the CDR3 reads CASSKGTSGATDTQYF. Written as DNA, the CDR3 is TGTGCCAGCAGCAAAGGGACTAGCGGGGCCACAGATACGCAGTATTTT.

The chain recombines TRBV7-9 with TRBJ1-5, with a possible D match to TRBD1 (5 bases). Trimming removed 1 base at V and 5 bases at J, with 12 bases between. In germline, CDR1 is SEHNR, CDR2 FQNEAQ (reference sequence). The CDR3 is made up of 15 amino acids. For the CDR3, the DNA is TGTGCCAGCAGCTTAGGTCGGGGGGAATATCAGCCCCAGCATTTT. Its translation is CASSLGRGEYQPQHF.

Worth noting for this clone: Sequence at one end of the junction differs from germline and may be a read error. The chain couples TRBV7-7 to TRBJ2-1; possibly TRBD1 for D (5 bases). The germline V gene encodes CDR1 SSHAT and CDR2 FNYEAQ (reference sequence). The CDR3 contains 14 residues. The CDR3 loop is CASSLGVSYNEQFF. The CDR3 DNA follows: TGTGCTAGCAGCTTAGGGGTGTCCTACAATGAGCAGTTCTTC.

This clone was seen a few times. The genes are TRBV7-8 and TRBJ2-1, with D maybe TRBD1 (5 bases). Trimming pared 5 bases from V and 10 bases from J, leaving 12 bases between. Per the germline V gene, CDR1 is SGHVS and CDR2 is FQNEAQ. This CDR3 has 12 amino acids. The CDR3 DNA reads TGTGCCAGCAGCGTGCTCCGGACAGAGCAGTTCTTC. Its protein is CASSVLRTEQFF.

This clone was seen more than once but under ten times. The chain uses TRBV5-6 and TRBJ2-6; D is undetermined. Germline V gene data show CDR1 as SGHDT and CDR2 as YYEEEE. The CDR3 covers 12 residues. Trimming cost V 5 bases and J 2 bases, with 2 bases left between them. The CDR3 DNA reads as TGTGCCAGCAGTCCTGGGGCCAACGTCCTGACTTTC. It translates to CASSPGANVLTF.

The J gene is TRBJ2-5, the V gene TRBV5-5; TRBD2 aligns across 7 bases. CDR1 and CDR2 from the germline V gene are SGHKS and YYEKEE (reference sequence). The CDR3 has 16 residues. Trimming cost V 2 bases and J 1 base; bases outside gene matches: 8. The CDR3 nucleotides read TGTGCCAGCAGCTTCTCCGGGACTATCCCCCAAGAGACCCAGTACTTC. Its protein product is CASSFSGTIPQETQYF.

In this sample, this clone turned up a few times. CDR3 region: CASRTTSGQGYEQFF. CDR3 coding DNA: TGTGCCAGCAGGACAACTAGCGGGCAGGGGTATGAGCAGTTCTTC. The chain has TRBV6-5 and TRBJ2-1, with 9 bases matching TRBD2. With V trimmed by 6 bases and J by 8 bases, 11 bases remained unmatched. The germline gives CDR1 MNHEY, CDR2 SVGAGI. The CDR3 runs to 15 residues.

The J gene is TRBJ2-2, the V gene TRBV7-2, with 9 bases lining up with TRBD2. J lost 4 bases, V lost 5 bases, and 8 bases had no gene match. Germline CDR1 and CDR2: SGHTA and FQGNSA. The CDR3 has 16 residues. The CDR3 DNA follows: TGTGCCAGCAGCCGAATAGCGGGAGTGGTCACCGGGGAGCTGTTTTTT. Translation gives CASSRIAGVVTGELFF.

The sample holds a few counts of this clone. V is TRBV28 and J is TRBJ2-1; no reliable D call. The CDR3 sequence is 13 residues long. The ends were cut back, 8 bases at V and 6 bases at J, with 14 bases in the middle. The germline gives CDR1 MDHEN, CDR2 SYDVKM. The CDR3 protein is CASGPPGINEQFF. The CDR3, as DNA: TGTGCCAGCGGTCCTCCGGGTATCAATGAGCAGTTCTTC.

The genes are TRBV7-2 and TRBJ1-2; unclear D gene. Germline V gene data show CDR1 as SGHTA and CDR2 as FQGNSA. There are 15 residues in the CDR3. The ends were cut back, 1 base at V and 2 bases at J, with 11 bases in the middle. The DNA for the CDR3 is TGTGCCAGCAGCTTAGTGGGGAATGGGAACTATGGCTACACCTTC. As protein: CASSLVGNGNYGYTF. Full variable domain (outside the CDR3, taken from reference TRBV7-2 and TRBJ1-2): GAGVSQSPSNKVTEKGKDVELRCDPISGHTALYWYRQSLGQGLEFLIYFQGNSAPDKSGLPSDRFSAERTGGSVSTLTIQRTQQEDSAVYLCASSLVGNGNYGYTFGSGTRLTVV.

This clone was seen only a few times. The rearrangement joins TRBV28 to TRBJ2-7, with TRBD1 matching 11 bases. Germline lookup yields CDR1 MDHEN and CDR2 SYDVKM. The J segment lost 3 bases and the V segment lost 5 bases, leaving 6 bases of the junction unmatched. The CDR3 contains 15 residues. CDR3 in DNA: TGTGCCAGCAGTGCCAGGACAGGGGGCGACTACGAGCAGTACTTC. Translated: CASSARTGGDYEQYF.

CDR3 sequence reads: CASSDSTEVTTNEKLFF. CDR3 DNA: TGTGCCAGCAGTGATTCGACAGAAGTTACGACTAATGAAAAACTGTTTTTT. The chain carries TRBV2 and TRBJ1-4; tentative D call: TRBD1 (5 bases). The CDR3 runs 17 residues. V lost 3 bases and J lost 2, with 16 bases in between. CDR1 is SNHLY and CDR2 is FYNNEI in the germline V gene. The entire variable domain, with the rest obtained from reference TRBV2 and TRBJ1-4, is as follows: EPEVTQTPSHQVTQMGQEVILRCVPISNHLYFYWYRQILGQKVEFLVSFYNNEISEKSEIFDDQFSVERPDGSNFTLKIRSTKLEDSAMYFCASSDSTEVTTNEKLFFGSGTQLSVL.

This clone turned up a few times. The rearrangement joins TRBV10-3 to TRBJ2-3; 8 nucleotides align to TRBD2. Germline CDR1 reads ENHRY; CDR2 reads SYGVKD. V was pared by 7 bases and J by 3 bases, with 3 bases of the junction left unmatched. The CDR3 is 13 residues long. The CDR3 reads CAIKASGTDTQYF. CDR3 bases: TGTGCCATCAAGGCTAGCGGGACAGATACGCAGTATTTT.

The rearrangement links TRBV28 to TRBJ1-1; unclear D gene. This CDR3 has 13 residues. Germline V CDR1 and CDR2: MDHEN, SYDVKM. V shed 4 bases and J shed 4 bases, with 10 bases lying between them. This CDR3 reads CASSSEAGTEAFF. In DNA form, the CDR3 reads TGTGCCAGCAGTTCTGAAGCGGGCACTGAAGCTTTCTTT.

The chain recombines TRBV7-2 with TRBJ1-1; 7 bases fit TRBD1. V lost 1 base to trimming and J lost 1 base; unmatched junction nucleotides: 6. The germline CDR1 and CDR2 sequences are SGHTA and FQGNSA. CDR3 length: 16 amino acids. The CDR3 nucleotides read TGTGCCAGCAGCTTAGGTAGGGGGCAGCCGAACACTGAAGCTTTCTTT. Its protein product is CASSLGRGQPNTEAFF.

In this sample, this clone turned up a few times. This chain uses TRBV7-2 with TRBJ2-3; D might be TRBD1 or TRBD2, each matching 6 bases. The germline CDR1 and CDR2 sequences are SGHTA and FQGNSA. The CDR3 covers 16 residues. V shed 7 bases and J shed 3 bases, with 20 bases lying between them. CDR3 bases: TGTGCCAGCACCTCGTTTAGCGGAGGGGGGACAGATACGCAGTATTTT. It yields the protein CASTSFSGGGTDTQYF.

The chain links TRBV6-6 to TRBJ1-1, with unresolved D. The CDR3 has 14 amino acids. Per the germline V gene, CDR1 is MNHNY and CDR2 is SVGAGI (reference sequence). The V gene lost 0 bases and the J gene lost 4 bases, with 9 bases spanning the gap. The CDR3 is CASSYSGRSTEAFF. In nucleotides, the CDR3 is TGTGCCAGCAGTTACTCAGGCCGAAGCACTGAAGCTTTCTTT.